This entry describes one T cell receptor (beta chain). The data were produced by immunoSEQ multiplex PCR, yet TCRdb's version contains in-frame clones alone and is incomplete. The sample lists around 300,000 clones; 85% to 90% were seen once. Germline V lookup: CDR1 MNHEY, CDR2 SVGEGT. This CDR3 contains 14 residues. The V end was cut by 2 bases, the J end by 3 bases, with 11 bases between. The treatment denotes: 15 to 20 received Ad26.COV2.S at low or high dose, single or two shots; 5 received placebo; per-sample allocation not given. Vaccine and placebo recipients were sampled on day 63 after the first injection. Vaccination employed an Ad26 vector expressing the Wuhan-strain SARS-CoV-2 spike. These data are taken from a study of Ad26.COV2.S vaccination and SARS-CoV-2 variants. Study-level background: Donor had been placed in the Ad26.COV2.S arm of the COV1001 trial. Into the muscle, Ad26.COV2.S was dosed once or twice, 56 days apart.

The receptor's source is a person between 18 and 59 years old who received the Ad26.COV2.S COVID-19 vaccine or a placebo. The J gene is TRBJ2-7, the V gene TRBV6-2 or TRBV6-3; D is possibly TRBD1 (6 bases). This sample comprised peripheral blood, obtained in a trial of Ad26.COV2.S vaccine versus placebo. CDR3 nucleotide sequence: TGTGCCAGCAGTTACACAGGGCCCCACTACGAGCAGTACTTC. Protein: CASSYTGPHYEQYF.